The 17 T cell receptor beta chains below were found in one sample sequenced in a study of T cell responses to AZD1222 COVID-19 vaccine. Method: immunoSEQ multiplex PCR; TCRdb's copy keeps in-frame clones and lacks some. Here the sample spans around 100,000 clones, about 87% being singletons. Sequencing used peripheral blood, obtained on day 0 of AZD1222 vaccination. The receptors originated from an adult in good health.

The chain has TRBV7-2 and TRBJ1-6, with 8 bases matching TRBD1. This CDR3 region has 14 residues. Trimming cost V 10 bases and J 4 bases; bases outside gene matches: 6. The germline gives CDR1 SGHTA, CDR2 FQGNSA. CDR3 sequence (DNA): TGTGCCACCAACGGACAGGGTTATAATTCACCCCTCCACTTT. Its translation is CATNGQGYNSPLHF.

The genes are TRBV13 and TRBJ2-5; D remains unclear. This CDR3 is built from 15 residues. Trimming cost V 0 bases and J 0 bases, with 8 bases left between them. The germline CDR1 and CDR2 sequences are PRHDT and FYEKMQ (reference sequence). The DNA for the CDR3 is TGTGCCAGCAGCTTAGGCCGAAGGGACCAAGAGACCCAGTACTTC. Translation: CASSLGRRDQETQYF.

CDR3 nucleotides: TGTGCCAGCTCAGAGGGAATAGTCAATCAGCCCCAGCATTTT. This sequence encodes CASSEGIVNQPQHF. V gene TRBV18 combines with J gene TRBJ1-5; D gene ambiguous. Trimming pared 5 bases from V and 3 bases from J, leaving 11 bases between. CDR3 length equals 14 residues. Per germline, CDR1 KGHSH and CDR2 LQKENI.

This clone was seen only a few times. The rearrangement uses TRBV28 and TRBJ1-4, with 7 bases lining up with TRBD1. There are 17 residues in the CDR3. V was clipped by 5 bases and J by 3 bases; unmatched bases: 12. CDR1 MDHEN and CDR2 SYDVKM come from the germline V gene. CDR3 in DNA: TGTGCCAGCAGTGCCACAGGGGTGGGTCCGGCTAATGAAAAACTGTTTTTT. Protein product: CASSATGVGPANEKLFF.

The V gene is TRBV9, the J gene TRBJ2-1; 8 nucleotides align to TRBD1. Germline CDR1 is SGDLS and CDR2 is YYNGEE. Germline trimming cut 5 bases from V and 2 bases from J; bases unmatched to any gene: 6. The CDR3 has 15 amino acids. The CDR3 DNA is TGTGCCAGCAGTATCGGACAGGGAGCCTACAATGAGCAGTTCTTC. Its translation is CASSIGQGAYNEQFF.

This clone was observed a single time. The chain has TRBV15 and TRBJ2-7; 14 bases are shared with TRBD2. This CDR3 has 17 amino acids. CDR1 is LNHNV, CDR2 YYDKDF, per germline (reference sequence). With V trimmed by 8 bases and J by 0 bases, 9 bases remained unmatched. CDR3 region: CATSPGTSGSGSYEQYF. CDR3 DNA sequence: TGTGCCACCTCCCCCGGGACTAGCGGGAGCGGCTCCTACGAGCAGTACTTC. Variable domain in full (rest from reference TRBV15 and TRBJ2-7): DAMVIQNPRYQVTQFGKPVTLSCSQTLNHNVMYWYQQKSSQAPKLLFHYYDKDFNNEADTPDNFQSRRPNTSFCFLDIRSPGLGDTAMYLCATSPGTSGSGSYEQYFGPGTRLTVT.

The V call is TRBV19, the J call TRBJ2-2, with D possibly matching TRBD2 (6 bases). V was trimmed by 6 bases and J by 2 bases, leaving 16 bases between them. CDR1 and CDR2 from the germline V gene are LNHDA and SQIVND (reference sequence). CDR3 size: 16 residues. The chain's CDR3 is CASSLDSGSNTGELFF. CDR3 in DNA: TGTGCCAGTAGCTTAGATTCCGGGAGTAACACCGGGGAGCTGTTTTTT.

This chain joins TRBV5-1 and TRBJ2-1; D may be TRBD1 (6 bases). CDR1 and CDR2 (germline): SGHRS, YFSETQ. V lost 1 base and J 4 bases, leaving 6 bases between the germline ends. The CDR3 length is 13 residues. The CDR3 DNA sequence: TGCGCCAGCAGCTTGAGGGGGTACAATGAGCAGTTCTTC. Translating it yields CASSLRGYNEQFF.

This clone showed up just a few times. CDR3 DNA sequence: TGTGCCAGCAGCTTAGGGACAGATGAAGCTTTCTTT. It encodes CASSLGTDEAFF. The chain joins TRBV9 to TRBJ1-1; 7 nucleotides line up with TRBD1. The CDR3 totals 12 residues. The germline gives CDR1 SGDLS, CDR2 YYNGEE. V was pared by 4 bases and J by 7 bases, with 4 bases of the junction left unmatched.

This clone has just a few counts. The rearrangement uses TRBV7-2 and TRBJ1-2, with 8 bases matching TRBD1. The CDR3 covers 15 residues. The V segment lost 5 bases and the J segment 0 bases; nucleotides outside the gene matches: 5. Germline V CDR1 and CDR2: SGHTA, FQGNSA. CDR3 sequence: CASSPGTGPNYGYTF. The CDR3 DNA reads as TGTGCCAGCAGCCCGGGGACAGGACCTAACTATGGCTACACCTTC.

The chain recombines TRBV3-1 (or the pseudogene TRBV3-2) with TRBJ1-2, with 7 positions matching TRBD1. This CDR3 is 14 amino acids long. Germline lookup yields CDR1 LGHDT and CDR2 YNNKEL (reference sequence). Trimming took 5 bases from V and 5 from J; bases not matched to a gene: 8. The CDR3 DNA follows: TGTGCCAGCAGCATCCACAGGGGAAATTATGGCTACACCTTC. It codes for CASSIHRGNYGYTF.

In DNA form, the CDR3 reads TGTGCCAGCAGCTTCGGCGGGACGGCTGAAAAACTGTTTTTT. Translating it yields CASSFGGTAEKLFF. The chain is built from TRBV7-9 and TRBJ1-4; possibly TRBD1 for D (5 bases). V gave up 3 bases and J gave up 7 bases, with 12 bases separating them. Per the germline V gene, CDR1 is SEHNR and CDR2 is FQNEAQ (reference sequence). The CDR3 spans 14 residues.

V usage is TRBV3-1 (or the pseudogene TRBV3-2) and J usage is TRBJ1-2; TRBD1 matches 9 bases. The CDR3 extends over 13 amino acids. Germline V gene data show CDR1 as LGHDT and CDR2 as YNNKEL (reference sequence). After removal of 4 bases from V and 8 bases from J, the junction contained 5 bases not matched to a gene. The CDR3 reads CASSPDRGTGYTF. CDR3 nucleotides: TGTGCCAGCAGCCCGGACAGGGGTACGGGCTACACCTTC.

V and J are TRBV7-2 and TRBJ1-4, with D perhaps TRBD1 (6 bases). The CDR3 spans 16 residues. In germline, CDR1 is SGHTA, CDR2 FQGNSA. Trimming took off 1 base at V and 6 bases at J, with 15 bases between the two ends. The CDR3 region is CASSLGWGPEDEKLFF. Written as DNA, the CDR3 is TGTGCCAGCAGCTTAGGTTGGGGGCCCGAGGATGAAAAACTGTTTTTT.

This rearrangement joins TRBV7-2 to TRBJ2-6; D is uncertain. The CDR3 covers 15 residues. Germline CDR1 is SGHTA and CDR2 is FQGNSA. V was cut by 1 base and J by 2 bases, with 6 bases left in between. In DNA form, the CDR3 reads TGTGCCAGCAGCTTAGGAGAAGCTGGGGCCAACGTCCTGACTTTC. Its protein is CASSLGEAGANVLTF.

The chain employs TRBV3-1 (or the pseudogene TRBV3-2) and TRBJ2-5; no reliable D call. Germline-derived CDR1 and CDR2 are LGHDT and YNNKEL (reference sequence). V shed 2 bases and J shed 0 bases, with 7 bases lying between them. This CDR3 has 14 residues. In nucleotides, the CDR3 is TGTGCCAGCAGCCAAAACACCTACCAAGAGACCCAGTACTTC. It translates to CASSQNTYQETQYF.

The chain combines TRBV5-6 with TRBJ2-7; 10 nucleotides agree with TRBD2. V dropped 4 bases and J dropped 3; count of bases not matched to a gene: 4. The CDR3 contains 14 residues. Per germline, CDR1 SGHDT and CDR2 YYEEEE. DNA of the CDR3: TGTGCCAGCAGCGCCGGGACTAGCGTCTACGAGCAGTACTTC. Translated: CASSAGTSVYEQYF.